Included here is one T cell receptor beta chain sequence, with context. This sample is drawn from a study of blood T cell repertoires in COVID-19. Method: immunoSEQ multiplex PCR; TCRdb's copy keeps in-frame clones and lacks some. In the table there are 55,000 to 75,000 clones, 82% of which are singletons. Germline V lookup: CDR1 SGHTA, CDR2 FQGTGA. The junction had 13 bases not matched to a gene; V was cut back by 10 bases and J by 5 bases. This CDR3 region has 15 residues. The chain employs TRBV7-3 and TRBJ2-5, with 10 bases that match TRBD1. The sample was peripheral blood. The clonotype comes from an elderly man with active COVID-19. The DNA for the CDR3 is TGTGCCACTGCGGAGGGGACAGGGGCATGGGAGACCCAGTACTTC. It yields the protein CATAEGTGAWETQYF. The variable domain in full, with the rest retrieved from reference TRBV7-3 and TRBJ2-5, is GAGVSQTPSNKVTEKGKYVELRCDPISGHTALYWYRQSLGQGPEFLIYFQGTGAADDSGLPNDRFFAVRPEGSVSTLKIQRTERGDSAVYLCATAEGTGAWETQYFGPGTRLLVL.